This T cell receptor beta chain was sequenced for a study of blood T cell repertoires in COVID-19. Study context: Donors in the United States, Italy and Spain gave samples during acute or convalescent COVID-19.

V was clipped by 0 bases and J by 6 bases, with 9 bases between them. The CDR3 is 15 amino acids. In germline, CDR1 is LGHNA, CDR2 YSLEER. Authors' data handling: By means of reference gene primer amplification, nucleated cell counts were estimated. Profiling relied on immunoSEQ multiplex PCR, and the TCRdb table lists in-frame clones only, not all of them. V and J calls plus clone size are reproduced from that table; the DNA served to infer D and trimming. The data hold about 160,000 clones, with 70% to 90% observed a single time. This TCR derives from a woman in her seventies with acute or convalescent COVID-19. The specimen sequenced was peripheral blood. This rearrangement joins TRBV4-3 to TRBJ1-6; D call uncertain. In DNA form, the CDR3 reads TGCGCCAGCAGCCAAGATTATGGCCCTAATTCACCCCTCCACTTT. Amino acid sequence: CASSQDYGPNSPLHF.